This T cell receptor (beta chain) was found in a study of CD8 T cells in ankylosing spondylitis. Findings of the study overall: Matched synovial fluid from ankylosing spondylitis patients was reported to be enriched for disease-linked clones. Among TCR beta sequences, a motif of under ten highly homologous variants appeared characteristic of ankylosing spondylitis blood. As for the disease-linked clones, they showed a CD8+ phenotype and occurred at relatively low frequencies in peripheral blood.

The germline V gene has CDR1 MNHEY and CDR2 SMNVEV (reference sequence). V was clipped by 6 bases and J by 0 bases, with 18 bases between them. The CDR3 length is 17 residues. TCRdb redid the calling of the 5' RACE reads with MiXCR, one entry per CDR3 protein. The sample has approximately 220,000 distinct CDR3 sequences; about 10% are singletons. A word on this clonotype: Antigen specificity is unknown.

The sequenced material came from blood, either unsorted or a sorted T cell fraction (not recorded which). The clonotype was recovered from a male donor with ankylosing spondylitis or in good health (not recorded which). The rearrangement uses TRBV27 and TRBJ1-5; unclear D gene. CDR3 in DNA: TGTGCCAGCAGCCCGACCACACACAGTGCTAGCAATCAGCCCCAGCATTTT. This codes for CASSPTTHSASNQPQHF.